What follows describes a single T cell receptor (beta chain). This table comes from immunoSEQ multiplex PCR, and its TCRdb copy is limited to in-frame clones, with some not included. The profile shows approximately 300,000 clones, more than 65% of them singletons. Trimming pared 7 bases from V and 0 bases from J, leaving 16 bases between. Germline V gene sequence: CDR1 MNHEY, CDR2 SMNVEV (reference sequence). The CDR3 length is 16 residues. The sample is drawn from a study of cytotoxic CD8 clonotypes in ibrutinib-treated CLL. This clonotype was sampled from a human donor with chronic lymphocytic leukemia. V usage is TRBV27 and J usage is TRBJ2-1; TRBD2 might be the D (6 bases). The sequencing used PBMCs, collected before ibrutinib treatment. The chain's CDR3 is CASTKGGASSYNEQFF. The CDR3 region has the DNA TGTGCCAGCACCAAAGGAGGGGCAAGCTCCTACAATGAGCAGTTCTTC.